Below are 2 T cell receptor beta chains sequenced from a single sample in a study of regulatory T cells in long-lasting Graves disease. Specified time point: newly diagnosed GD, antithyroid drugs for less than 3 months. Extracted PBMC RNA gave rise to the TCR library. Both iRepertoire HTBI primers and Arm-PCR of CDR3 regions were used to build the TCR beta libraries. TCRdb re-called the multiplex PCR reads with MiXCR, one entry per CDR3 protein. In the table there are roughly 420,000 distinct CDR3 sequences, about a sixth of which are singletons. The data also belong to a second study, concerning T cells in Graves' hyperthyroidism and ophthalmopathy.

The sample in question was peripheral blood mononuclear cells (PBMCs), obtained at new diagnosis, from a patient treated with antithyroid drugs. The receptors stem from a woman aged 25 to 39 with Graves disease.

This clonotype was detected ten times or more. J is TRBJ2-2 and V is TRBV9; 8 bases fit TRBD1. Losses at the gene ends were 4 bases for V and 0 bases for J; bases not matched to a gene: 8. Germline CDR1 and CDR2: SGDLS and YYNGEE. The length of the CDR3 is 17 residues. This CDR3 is CASSRGQGGANTGELFF. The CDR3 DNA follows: TGTGCCAGCAGCCGCGGACAGGGCGGTGCGAACACCGGGGAGCTGTTTTTT. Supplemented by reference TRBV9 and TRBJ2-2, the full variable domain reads DSGVTQTPKHLITATGQRVTLRCSPRSGDLSVYWYQQSLDQGLQFLIQYYNGEERAKGNILERFSAQQFPDLHSELNLSSLELGDSALYFCASSRGQGGANTGELFFGEGSRLTVL.

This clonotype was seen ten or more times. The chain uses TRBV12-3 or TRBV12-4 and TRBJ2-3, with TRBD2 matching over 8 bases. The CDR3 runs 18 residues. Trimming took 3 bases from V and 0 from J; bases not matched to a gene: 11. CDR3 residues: CASSFYRGGRTSTDTQYF. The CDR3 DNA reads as TGTGCCAGCAGTTTTTATCGCGGCGGGAGGACGAGCACAGATACGCAGTATTTT.